This is a list of T cell receptor beta chains from one sample in a study of regulatory T cells in long-lasting Graves disease. TCRdb processed the multiplex PCR reads anew with MiXCR; each CDR3 protein has one entry. The sample contains some 330,000 distinct CDR3 sequences, around 23% of which appear only once. Sequenced here: peripheral blood mononuclear cells (PBMCs), sampled when the disease was refractory, from a patient treated with antithyroid drugs. The receptor set was obtained from a middle-aged woman with Graves disease. Both conserved end residues are part of each CDR3. The D gene is left open where the match is weak. Clone size is stated in some rows and not others, as once, few, many or a class when expanded.

V gene	D gene	J gene	clone size	CDR3 protein	CDR3 DNA
TRBV12-3/TRBV12-4	NA	TRBJ2-2	many	CASSPSHGGTGELFF	TGTGCCAGCAGTCCTAGCCACGGTGGCACCGGGGAGCTGTTTTTT
TRBV20-1	TRBD1	TRBJ2-2	NA	CSAIPRTGGRTGELFF	TGCAGTGCTATACCCAGGACAGGGGGCCGCACCGGGGAGCTGTTTTTT
TRBV19	NA	TRBJ1-3	NA	CASSIVAASGNTIYF	TGTGCCAGTAGTATAGTGGCCGCCTCTGGAAACACCATATATTTT
TRBV11-2	NA	TRBJ1-1	many	CASSQTPGITEAFF	TGTGCCAGCAGCCAGACACCCGGAATCACTGAAGCTTTCTTT
TRBV7-2	NA	TRBJ2-7	few	CASSPLIMGRGGPREQYF	TGTGCCAGCAGCCCCCTTATTATGGGACGGGGCGGACCCCGGGAGCAGTACTTC
TRBV12-3/TRBV12-4	TRBD2	TRBJ2-2	NA	CASRGGGTPTGELFF	TGTGCCAGCAGGGGGGGGGGGACCCCGACCGGGGAGCTGTTTTTT
TRBV7-4	NA	TRBJ2-7	many	CASSLVGSGSREQYF	TGTGCCAGCAGCTTAGTGGGTAGCGGTTCCCGCGAGCAGTACTTC
TRBV6-5	TRBD2	TRBJ2-4	many	CASSYSIASGRAKNIQYF	TGTGCCAGCAGTTACTCGATAGCTAGCGGGAGGGCCAAAAACATTCAGTACTTC
TRBV7-9	NA	TRBJ2-6	NA	CASSFSDDPSPNVLTF	TGTGCCAGCAGCTTCAGCGACGACCCCTCTCCAAACGTCCTGACTTTC
TRBV6-1	NA	TRBJ2-3	NA	CASRRKGPYRESVGTQYF	TGTGCCAGCAGACGAAAAGGGCCCTACAGGGAGTCCGTCGGCACGCAGTATTTT
TRBV28	TRBD2	TRBJ2-7	NA	CASSRLAGGPYEQYF	TGTGCCAGCAGTCGACTAGCGGGAGGGCCCTACGAGCAGTACTTC
TRBV30	NA	TRBJ2-5	NA	CAWSVSSPGTQYF	TGTGCCTGGAGTGTCAGCTCTCCGGGGACCCAGTACTTC
TRBV20-1	NA	TRBJ2-7	many	CSARSVQGYEQYF	TGCAGTGCTAGAAGTGTCCAAGGGTACGAGCAGTACTTC